The 2 T cell receptor beta chains given below trace back to one sample, sequenced in a study of cytomegalovirus exposure and HLA in healthy donors. PCR used 60 Vbeta primers and 13 Jbeta primers. Assay used: immunoSEQ multiplex PCR; TCRdb lists only in-frame clones, some missing. The sample consists of about 190,000 clones, around 82% of them appearing once. Sequencing was done on a sample of PBMCs. These receptors all come from a man aged 18 to 29 in good health and CMV-seronegative.

This chain uses TRBV7-9 with TRBJ2-1, with 10 bases identical to TRBD2. From germline, CDR1 is SEHNR and CDR2 FQNEAQ (reference sequence). V dropped 5 bases and J dropped 7; count of bases not matched to a gene: 8. This CDR3 has 15 residues. CDR3 amino acids: CASSETSGVRNEQFF. The DNA for the CDR3 is TGTGCCAGCAGCGAAACTAGCGGGGTTCGGAATGAGCAGTTCTTC.

The V and J genes are TRBV6-1 and TRBJ2-5, with TRBD2 as a possible D gene (5 bases). Per germline, CDR1 MNHNS and CDR2 SASEGT. CDR3 length: 16 amino acids. V lost 0 bases to trimming and J lost 4 bases, with 15 bases between them. CDR3 residues: CASSEAISRRRETQYF. The CDR3 coding sequence is TGTGCCAGCAGTGAAGCGATTTCGAGGAGGCGAGAGACCCAGTACTTC.